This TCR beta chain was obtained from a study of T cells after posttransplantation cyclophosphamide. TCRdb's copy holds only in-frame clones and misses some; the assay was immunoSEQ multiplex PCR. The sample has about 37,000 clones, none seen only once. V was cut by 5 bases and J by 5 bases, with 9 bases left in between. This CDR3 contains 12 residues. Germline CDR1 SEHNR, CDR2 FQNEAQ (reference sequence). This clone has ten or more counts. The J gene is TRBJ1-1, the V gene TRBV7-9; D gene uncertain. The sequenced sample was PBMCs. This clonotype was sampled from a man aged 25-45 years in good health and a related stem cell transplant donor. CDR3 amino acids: CASSTEITEAFF. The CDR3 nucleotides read TGTGCCAGCAGCACAGAAATTACTGAAGCTTTCTTT. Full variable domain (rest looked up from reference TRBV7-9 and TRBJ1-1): DTGVSQNPRHKITKRGQNVTFRCDPISEHNRLYWYRQTLGQGPEFLTYFQNEAQLEKSRLLSDRFSAERPKGSFSTLEIQRTEQGDSAMYLCASSTEITEAFFGQGTRLTVV.